The 17 T cell receptor beta chains given below trace back to one sample, sequenced in a study of T-cell memory formation after mild COVID-19. Using its own MiXCR run on the 5' RACE reads, TCRdb lists one record per CDR3 protein. The sample records fewer than 700,000 distinct CDR3 sequences, approximately 18% being singletons. The sequencing input was PBMCs or a T cell subset sorted from them (not recorded which). Receptors were obtained from an adult woman who had mild COVID-19 (a few samples of this study predate the infection). Cell type and time point are not known.

This clonotype came up a few times. The chain has TRBV3-1 and TRBJ2-5; D unresolved. The germline CDR1 and CDR2 sequences are LGHDT and YNNKEL (reference sequence). The CDR3 has 14 amino acids. Trimming removed 1 base from V and 1 base from J, with 7 bases in between. CDR3: CASSQGTFQETQYF. The CDR3 nucleotides read TGTGCCAGCAGCCAAGGGACCTTCCAAGAGACCCAGTACTTC.

This clonotype showed up just a few times. The V and J genes are TRBV7-3 and TRBJ1-2; weak D call: TRBD1 (5 bases). The germline V gene encodes CDR1 SGHTA and CDR2 FQGTGA. There are 14 residues in the CDR3. V dropped 5 bases and J dropped 2 bases, with 12 bases sitting between them. The DNA for the CDR3 is TGTGCCAGCAGCCTTTGGGACGGCAACTATGGCTACACCTTC. Residues: CASSLWDGNYGYTF.

V and J are TRBV7-9 and TRBJ1-1, with D unresolved. This CDR3 has 13 amino acids. Germline V gene data show CDR1 as SEHNR and CDR2 as FQNEAQ (reference sequence). The V and J ends lost 0 bases and 8 bases respectively, with 10 bases between them. The CDR3: CASSLAGGREAFF. CDR3 in DNA: TGTGCCAGCAGCTTAGCCGGCGGCCGGGAAGCTTTCTTT.

This chain uses TRBV3-1 with TRBJ2-7; tentative D call: TRBD2 (6 bases). The CDR3 contains 15 residues. Per germline, CDR1 LGHDT and CDR2 YNNKEL (reference sequence). V was trimmed by 3 bases and J by 3 bases, leaving 15 bases between them. CDR3 in amino acids: CASSHQGGPLYEQYF. The CDR3 DNA reads TGTGCCAGCAGCCACCAGGGAGGACCCCTCTACGAGCAGTACTTC.

This clonotype was seen more than once but under ten times. The gene calls are TRBV6-2 or TRBV6-3 and TRBJ2-1; D not certain. The germline gives CDR1 MNHEY, CDR2 SVGEGT. CDR3 size: 12 residues. Trimming took 5 bases from V and 6 from J, leaving 8 bases between them. For the CDR3, the DNA is TGTGCCAGCAGTGGGATCCCCAATGAGCAGTTCTTC. Protein product: CASSGIPNEQFF.

V usage is TRBV12-3 or TRBV12-4 and J usage is TRBJ1-1, with D possibly being TRBD1 (6 bases). CDR3 length equals 14 residues. V lost 6 bases and J 1 base, leaving 12 bases between the germline ends. This CDR3 reads CASRNREGNTEAFF. In nucleotides, the CDR3 is TGTGCCAGCAGAAACAGGGAAGGGAACACTGAAGCTTTCTTT.

V usage is TRBV5-4 and J usage is TRBJ2-1, with D perhaps TRBD2 (6 bases). V gave up 0 bases and J gave up 10 bases, with 11 bases separating them. Germline V gives CDR1 SGHNT, CDR2 YYREEE (reference sequence). There are 13 residues in the CDR3. DNA for the CDR3: TGTGCCAGCAGCTTGGGAGGCGGGGAAGAGCAGTTCTTC. This gives the protein CASSLGGGEEQFF. The complete variable domain, with remaining parts taken from reference TRBV5-4 and TRBJ2-1, reads ETGVTQSPTHLIKTRGQQVTLRCSSQSGHNTVSWYQQALGQGPQFIFQYYREEENGRGNFPPRFSGLQFPNYSSELNVNALELDDSALYLCASSLGGGEEQFFGPGTRLTVL.

This clonotype was counted at least ten times. The chain has TRBV2 and TRBJ2-7; possibly TRBD1 for D (5 bases). Germline assignment: CDR1 SNHLY and CDR2 FYNNEI. This CDR3 has 14 residues. Trimming left V 2 bases short and J 3 bases short, with 11 bases between. CDR3 in DNA: TGTGCCAGCAGTGAAAGAAGGGGATTCTACGAGCAGTACTTC. As protein: CASSERRGFYEQYF.

This clonotype was counted only a few times. The chain uses TRBV2 and TRBJ2-4; 11 positions match TRBD2. The CDR3 is made up of 19 amino acids. Germline V gives CDR1 SNHLY, CDR2 FYNNEI. V was pared by 5 bases and J by 2 bases, with 14 bases of the junction left unmatched. The CDR3 nucleotides read TGTGCCAGCAGTTCCCCGAGTGGATTAGCGGGGGGGACCAAAAACATTCAGTACTTC. Translation: CASSSPSGLAGGTKNIQYF. Filled out from reference TRBV2 and TRBJ2-4, the complete variable domain reads EPEVTQTPSHQVTQMGQEVILRCVPISNHLYFYWYRQILGQKVEFLVSFYNNEISEKSEIFDDQFSVERPDGSNFTLKIRSTKLEDSAMYFCASSSPSGLAGGTKNIQYFGAGTRLSVL.

This clonotype has more than one count but fewer than ten. The rearrangement links TRBV5-1 to TRBJ1-5, with TRBD1 as a possible D gene (6 bases). The ends were cut back, 0 bases at V and 6 bases at J, with 13 bases in the middle. Germline CDR1 and CDR2: SGHRS and YFSETQ. CDR3 size: 15 residues. The CDR3 coding sequence is TGCGCCAGCAGCTTGGAAGGGGGGATCGCTCAGCCCCAGCATTTT. This sequence encodes CASSLEGGIAQPQHF.

This clonotype has at least ten counts. The chain combines TRBV3-1 with TRBJ1-1, with 10 bases that match TRBD1. The ends lost 6 bases at V and 5 bases at J; junction bases unmatched: 6. This CDR3 is 14 amino acids long. Germline V gene data show CDR1 as LGHDT and CDR2 as YNNKEL (reference sequence). The CDR3 here is CASRTGTGDTEAFF. The CDR3 coding sequence is TGTGCCAGCAGGACCGGGACAGGGGATACTGAAGCTTTCTTT. The variable domain in full, with the rest retrieved from reference TRBV3-1 and TRBJ1-1, is DTAVSQTPKYLVTQMGNDKSIKCEQNLGHDTMYWYKQDSKKFLKIMFSYNNKELIINETVPNRFSPKSPDKAHLNLHINSLELGDSAVYFCASRTGTGDTEAFFGQGTRLTVV.

This clonotype was found a few times. The chain employs TRBV11-3 and TRBJ2-3; D gene uncertain. CDR3 length equals 13 residues. V lost 3 bases, J lost 4 bases, and 8 bases lay in between. CDR1 SGHNT and CDR2 YENEEA come from the germline V gene. CDR3 loop: CASSLSAADTQYF. CDR3 bases: TGTGCCAGCAGCTTGTCGGCTGCAGATACGCAGTATTTT.

The chain combines TRBV30 with TRBJ1-5, with no clear D. V lost 0 bases to trimming and J lost 5 bases, with 5 bases between them. The CDR3 sequence is 12 residues long. In germline, CDR1 is GTSNPN, CDR2 SVGIG (reference sequence). The CDR3 sequence is CAWSVGDQPQHF. Here the CDR3 DNA reads TGTGCCTGGAGTGTGGGTGATCAGCCCCAGCATTTT.

This clonotype showed up just a few times. This sequence joins TRBV11-3 and TRBJ2-1, with D possibly being TRBD1 or TRBD2 (6 bases each). CDR1 and CDR2 (germline): SGHNT, YENEEA. This CDR3 has 18 amino acids. Trimming removed 5 bases from V and 0 bases from J, with 20 bases in between. CDR3 coding DNA: TGTGCCAGCAGCGCGAGAAGTCGGGGGCTGAGCTCCTACAATGAGCAGTTCTTC. It translates to CASSARSRGLSSYNEQFF.

This rearrangement joins TRBV6-6 to TRBJ2-4, with 9 bases identical to TRBD1. V lost 7 bases to trimming and J lost 6 bases; unmatched junction nucleotides: 7. The CDR3 length is 14 residues. The germline gives CDR1 MNHNY, CDR2 SVGAGI (reference sequence). CDR3 amino acids: CASNLQGAGNIQYF. In nucleotides, the CDR3 is TGTGCCAGCAACCTACAGGGGGCAGGAAACATTCAGTACTTC.

The chain employs TRBV24-1 and TRBJ2-2, with a weak D call TRBD2 (5 bases). From germline, CDR1 is KGHDR and CDR2 SFDVKD. This CDR3 has 16 amino acids. The germline V and J ends were trimmed by 3 bases and 7 bases, with 17 bases remaining between them. The CDR3 coding sequence is TGTGCCACCAGTGATGCCTGGGGAGACTGGGGCGGGGAGCTGTTTTTT. This codes for CATSDAWGDWGGELFF.

This sequence joins TRBV20-1 and TRBJ1-1; D is undetermined. Germline V gives CDR1 DFQATT, CDR2 SNEGSKA (reference sequence). The germline V and J ends were trimmed by 1 base and 7 bases, with 10 bases remaining between them. The CDR3 is 12 amino acids. CDR3 nucleotide sequence: TGCAGTGCTAGAGGTTTTCTGATTGAAGCTTTCTTT. Translating it yields CSARGFLIEAFF.